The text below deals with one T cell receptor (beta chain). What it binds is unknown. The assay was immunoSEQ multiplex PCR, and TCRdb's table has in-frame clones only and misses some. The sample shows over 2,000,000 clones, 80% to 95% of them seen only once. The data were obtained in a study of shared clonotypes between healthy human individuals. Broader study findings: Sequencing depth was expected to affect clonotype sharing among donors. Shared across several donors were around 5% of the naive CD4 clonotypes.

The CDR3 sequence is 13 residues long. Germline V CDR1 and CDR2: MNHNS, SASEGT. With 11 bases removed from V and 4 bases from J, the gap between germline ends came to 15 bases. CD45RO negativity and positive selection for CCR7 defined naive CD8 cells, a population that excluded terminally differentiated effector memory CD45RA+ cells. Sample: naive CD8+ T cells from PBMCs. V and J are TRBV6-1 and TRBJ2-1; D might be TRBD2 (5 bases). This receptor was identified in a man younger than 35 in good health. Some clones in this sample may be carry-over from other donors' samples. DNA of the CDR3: TGTGCCTCCCGGCGGAGCGGTTACAATGAGCAGTTCTTC. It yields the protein CASRRSGYNEQFF.